A single sample is the source of the 7 T cell receptor beta chains below, sequenced in a study of tumor and adjacent non-tumor tissue in lung cancer. No cell sorting was done before RNA was extracted from the tissue. The library came from three nested PCR rounds adapted from ARM-PCR protocols. TCRdb redid the calling of the multiplex PCR reads with MiXCR, one entry per CDR3 protein. The table lists 75,000 to 95,000 distinct CDR3 sequences, approximately 72% of them singletons, with 8% to 10% in the top ten. The sequenced sample was lung tumor tissue. These receptors originate from a middle-aged woman with non-small cell lung cancer.

This chain uses TRBV20-1 with TRBJ1-2; D unclear. Germline lookup yields CDR1 DFQATT and CDR2 SNEGSKA (reference sequence). V dropped 1 base and J dropped 9 bases, with 15 bases sitting between them. This CDR3 has 13 residues. CDR3 sequence: CSARVSRGPRYTF. In nucleotides, the CDR3 is TGCAGTGCTAGAGTATCTCGCGGGCCTCGCTACACCTTC.

The chain uses TRBV20-1 and TRBJ2-7; the D gene is possibly TRBD1 (6 bases). The V end was cut by 2 bases, the J end by 2 bases, with 13 bases between. The CDR3 has 14 residues. CDR1 is DFQATT and CDR2 is SNEGSKA in the germline V gene (reference sequence). The CDR3 bases are TGCAGTGCTAGAAGCCCGACAGGTCCCTACGAGCAGTACTTC. Protein product: CSARSPTGPYEQYF.

Notes on this clonotype: One base away lies a much larger clone, so this may be a sequencing read error. V gene TRBV5-1 combines with J gene TRBJ2-1; D tentatively fits TRBD1 or TRBD2 (5 bases each). CDR1 is SGHRS, CDR2 YFSETQ, per germline. V gave up 4 bases and J gave up 5 bases, with 16 bases separating them. The CDR3 is 15 residues long. The CDR3 spells CASSAAGARNNEQFF. The DNA of the CDR3 is TGCGCCAGCAGCGCAGCCGGGGCTAGAAACAATGAGCAGTTCTTC.

This clonotype was detected a few times. The germline gene is not matched at one end of the junction; a read error may be the cause. CDR3 region: CSVGSSNYEQYF. The CDR3 DNA reads TGTAGCGTTGGAAGTAGCAATTACGAGCAGTACTTC. V usage is TRBV29-1 and J usage is TRBJ2-7, with TRBD2 as a possible D gene (5 bases). Per the germline V gene, CDR1 is SQVTM and CDR2 is ANQGSEA. The CDR3 runs 12 residues.

Comment on this clonotype: At one boundary the junction diverges from the germline segment, which might be a read error. The gene calls are TRBV6-5 and TRBJ2-3, with 7 nucleotides matching TRBD1. The CDR3 length is 16 residues. CDR1 is MNHEY and CDR2 is SVGAGI in the germline V gene. This CDR3 reads CASSYSPPRGTDAQYF. The CDR3 nucleotides are TGTGCCAGCAGTTACTCTCCCCCGAGGGGGACAGATGCGCAGTATTTT.

Points on this clonotype: The junction does not match germline at one end; this may be a read error. The V and J genes are TRBV11-2 and TRBJ2-1; either TRBD1 or TRBD2 may fit D (5 bases each). This CDR3 is built from 14 residues. Germline CDR1 and CDR2: SGHAT and FQNNGV. In nucleotides, the CDR3 is TGTGCCAACTCCCGAACGGGGACCAACAATGAGCCGTTCTTC. As protein: CANSRTGTNNEPFF.

Note on this clonotype: This may arise from a read error, as a much more abundant clone is one base away. The chain combines TRBV28 with TRBJ1-1, with D perhaps matching TRBD1 (5 bases). The CDR3 sequence is 15 residues long. CDR1 and CDR2 from the germline V gene are MDHEN and SYDVKM. The CDR3 coding sequence is TGTGCCAACAGTTCCCAGGGACCGAAGAACACTGAAGCTTTCTTT. It translates to CANSSQGPKNTEAFF.